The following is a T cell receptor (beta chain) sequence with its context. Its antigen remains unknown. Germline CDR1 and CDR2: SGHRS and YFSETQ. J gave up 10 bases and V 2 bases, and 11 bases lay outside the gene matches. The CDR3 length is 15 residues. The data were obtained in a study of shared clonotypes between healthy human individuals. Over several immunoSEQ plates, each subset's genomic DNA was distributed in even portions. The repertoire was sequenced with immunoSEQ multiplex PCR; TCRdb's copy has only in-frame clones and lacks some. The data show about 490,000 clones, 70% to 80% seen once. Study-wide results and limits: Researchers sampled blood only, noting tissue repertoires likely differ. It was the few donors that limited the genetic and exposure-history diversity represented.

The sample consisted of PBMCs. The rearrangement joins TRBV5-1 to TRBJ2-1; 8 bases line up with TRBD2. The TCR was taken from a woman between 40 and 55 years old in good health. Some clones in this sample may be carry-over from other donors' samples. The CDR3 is CASSFEAGGGSEQFF. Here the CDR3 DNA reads TGCGCCAGCAGCTTTGAGGCGGGAGGCGGATCCGAGCAGTTCTTC.